These 27 T cell receptor beta chains came from one sample sequenced in a study of Ad26.COV2.S vaccination and SARS-CoV-2 variants. Stated treatment: some 20 received Ad26.COV2.S at low or high dose, single or two shots; roughly five received placebo; per-sample allocation not given. Day 63 after the first injection of vaccine or placebo was the sampling time. Using immunoSEQ multiplex PCR, the repertoire was profiled, and TCRdb retains in-frame clones only, with some absent. The sample holds around 400,000 clones, around nine tenths seen once. The specimen comprised peripheral blood, sampled in a trial of Ad26.COV2.S vaccine versus placebo. These receptors came from a person between 18 and 65 years old who received the Ad26.COV2.S COVID-19 vaccine or a placebo.

The chain combines TRBV15 with TRBJ1-2; 10 nucleotides match TRBD1. V gave up 0 bases and J gave up 5 bases; unmatched junction bases: 6. The CDR3 is made up of 16 amino acids. CDR1 and CDR2 from the germline V gene are LNHNV and YYDKDF (reference sequence). CDR3 DNA sequence: TGTGCCACCAGCAGAGATCCCGGGACAGGGGTGTATGGCTACACCTTC. Its translation: CATSRDPGTGVYGYTF.

The CDR3 DNA follows: TGTGCCAGCAGCTCGACTAGCGGATTCACAGATACGCAGTATTTT. Translating it yields CASSSTSGFTDTQYF. This rearrangement joins TRBV7-9 to TRBJ2-3; 9 bases map to TRBD2. The germline V gene has CDR1 SEHNR and CDR2 FQNEAQ (reference sequence). J gave up 2 bases and V 4 bases, and 4 bases lay outside the gene matches. CDR3 length: 15 amino acids.

The gene calls are TRBV20-1 and TRBJ2-7, with 7 bases matching TRBD1. The junction had 5 bases not matched to a gene; V was cut back by 5 bases and J by 7 bases. Germline CDR1 DFQATT, CDR2 SNEGSKA (reference sequence). The CDR3 covers 11 residues. Written as DNA, the CDR3 is TGCAGTGCTGAACAGGGGCGTGAGCAGTACTTC. It codes for CSAEQGREQYF.

The J gene is TRBJ2-1, the V gene TRBV2; the D gene could be TRBD1 or TRBD2 (5 bases each). The V end was cut by 2 bases, the J end by 9 bases, with 17 bases between. The CDR3 has 15 amino acids. In germline, CDR1 is SNHLY, CDR2 FYNNEI. CDR3 coding DNA: TGTGCCAGCAGTGAAAGGGACCTGAGCGTGGGTGAGCAGTTCTTC. It is translated as CASSERDLSVGEQFF.

The chain couples TRBV5-1 to TRBJ2-3; 9 nucleotides align to TRBD1. V gave up 0 bases and J gave up 4 bases; unmatched junction bases: 3. The germline gives CDR1 SGHRS, CDR2 YFSETQ. This CDR3 has 15 amino acids. The DNA for the CDR3 is TGCGCCAGCAGCTTGGACAGGGGGCGCGCAGATACGCAGTATTTT. The encoded protein is CASSLDRGRADTQYF. The full variable domain, in which reference TRBV5-1 and TRBJ2-3 provide the parts outside the CDR3, is KAGVTQTPRYLIKTRGQQVTLSCSPISGHRSVSWYQQTPGQGLQFLFEYFSETQRNKGNFPGRFSGRQFSNSRSEMNVSTLELGDSALYLCASSLDRGRADTQYFGPGTRLTVL.

The chain links TRBV28 to TRBJ2-7, with TRBD1 matching 7 bases. This CDR3 contains 15 residues. The ends lost 6 bases at V and 2 bases at J; junction bases unmatched: 10. Germline-derived CDR1 and CDR2 are MDHEN and SYDVKM. This CDR3 is CASSRIRDSAYEQYF. The DNA of the CDR3 is TGTGCCAGCAGCCGAATCCGGGACAGTGCCTACGAGCAGTACTTC.

The chain uses TRBV10-3 and TRBJ1-1, with TRBD1 as a possible D gene (5 bases). Germline V lookup: CDR1 ENHRY, CDR2 SYGVKD. The CDR3 length is 15 residues. Trimming left V 3 bases short and J 8 bases short, with 19 bases between. CDR3 amino acids: CAISDSSSGGREAFF. CDR3 DNA: TGTGCCATCAGTGATTCATCTTCTGGGGGAAGGGAAGCTTTCTTT.

CDR3 bases: TGTGCCAGTAGGGGAAATCACTATGGCTACACCTTC. Its protein product is CASRGNHYGYTF. The gene calls are TRBV11-2 and TRBJ1-2, with D tentatively TRBD1 (5 bases). The V end lost 9 bases, the J end lost 3 bases, and 11 bases lay between the germline ends. Per the germline V gene, CDR1 is SGHAT and CDR2 is FQNNGV. The CDR3 has 12 amino acids.

This CDR3 reads CASSVRTGVGDRDTQYF. CDR3 nucleotide sequence: TGTGCCAGCAGCGTTCGGACGGGGGTAGGGGATAGAGATACGCAGTATTTT. The rearrangement joins TRBV9 to TRBJ2-3, with TRBD2 as a possible D gene (6 bases). Germline-derived CDR1 and CDR2 are SGDLS and YYNGEE. Trimming took 2 bases from V and 5 from J, leaving 21 bases between them. This CDR3 is 17 amino acids long. The variable domain in full, completed from reference TRBV9 and TRBJ2-3, reads DSGVTQTPKHLITATGQRVTLRCSPRSGDLSVYWYQQSLDQGLQFLIQYYNGEERAKGNILERFSAQQFPDLHSELNLSSLELGDSALYFCASSVRTGVGDRDTQYFGPGTRLTVL.

V is TRBV7-6 and J is TRBJ1-3; the match to TRBD1 covers 7 bases. The V gene end was trimmed by 4 bases and the J gene end by 0 bases; junction bases not matched to a gene: 9. The CDR3 loop spans 17 amino acids. Germline V CDR1 and CDR2: SGHVS, FNYEAQ. CDR3 region: CASSSSTGARSGNTIYF. CDR3 coding DNA: TGTGCCAGCAGCTCATCCACAGGGGCACGCTCTGGAAACACCATATATTTT.

The chain carries TRBV29-1 and TRBJ2-3; D is unresolved. V was pared by 3 bases and J by 4 bases, with 14 bases between. Germline CDR1 and CDR2: SQVTM and ANQGSEA. The CDR3 consists of 14 residues. Here the CDR3 reads CSVDQTHFSDTQYF. The CDR3 nucleotides read TGCAGCGTTGATCAAACGCATTTCTCAGATACGCAGTATTTT.

The gene calls are TRBV28 and TRBJ2-1; D gene unclear. Deletions cut 2 bases from V and 8 bases from J, with 10 bases between. Germline V lookup: CDR1 MDHEN, CDR2 SYDVKM. The CDR3 is 13 residues long. The CDR3 sequence: CASSLPTRDEQFF. For the CDR3, the DNA is TGTGCCAGCAGTTTACCCACTCGCGATGAGCAGTTCTTC.

The CDR3 DNA is TGTGCCAGCTCCCCCGCCCCTCAGAGACTAGCGGGAAGCGAGCAGTACTTC. Its protein product is CASSPAPQRLAGSEQYF. The rearrangement joins TRBV18 to TRBJ2-7; 11 bases fit TRBD2. The V and J ends lost 6 bases and 6 bases, in that order; junction bases with no gene match: 16. Germline CDR1 reads KGHSH; CDR2 reads LQKENI. The CDR3 extends over 17 amino acids.

The CDR3 region is CSVEDNTIEQFF. In DNA, the CDR3 is TGCAGCGTTGAAGATAACACGATTGAGCAGTTCTTC. The chain uses TRBV29-1 and TRBJ2-1, with D uncertain. Germline V gives CDR1 SQVTM, CDR2 ANQGSEA. Trimming cost V 0 bases and J 9 bases, with 9 bases left between them. There are 12 residues in the CDR3.

This chain joins TRBV5-6 and TRBJ2-3; D may match TRBD1 or TRBD2 (5 bases each). The length of the CDR3 is 14 residues. V gave up 4 bases and J gave up 2 bases, with 11 bases separating them. The germline V gene encodes CDR1 SGHDT and CDR2 YYEEEE. The CDR3 DNA reads as TGTGCCAGCAGCCGGGACGTAGCCACAGATACGCAGTATTTT. It yields the protein CASSRDVATDTQYF.

This chain links TRBV30 with TRBJ2-7; D unresolved. Germline loops: CDR1 GTSNPN, CDR2 SVGIG (reference sequence). The CDR3 loop spans 13 amino acids. V dropped 2 bases and J dropped 6 bases, with 14 bases sitting between them. The DNA for the CDR3 is TGTGCCTGGAGTCCCTCATCCAACTCCGAGCAGTACTTC. Amino acid sequence: CAWSPSSNSEQYF.

The chain couples TRBV29-1 to TRBJ2-7, with a possible D match to TRBD1 (6 bases). V dropped 6 bases and J dropped 5 bases, with 14 bases sitting between them. Germline-derived CDR1 and CDR2 are SQVTM and ANQGSEA. The CDR3 sequence is 12 residues long. The CDR3 protein is CSVAPQGNEQYF. The CDR3 DNA sequence: TGCAGCGTAGCACCACAGGGCAACGAGCAGTACTTC.

This sequence joins TRBV6-6 and TRBJ2-2, with 9 bases aligning to TRBD2. V was pared by 6 bases and J by 5 bases, with 7 bases of the junction left unmatched. There are 15 residues in the CDR3. Germline V gene sequence: CDR1 MNHNY, CDR2 SVGAGI (reference sequence). CDR3 sequence: CASSPAGGSTGELFF. As DNA, the CDR3 is TGTGCCAGCAGCCCAGCGGGAGGTAGTACCGGGGAGCTGTTTTTT.

The chain uses TRBV7-9 and TRBJ1-2; D is unresolved. CDR3 size: 12 residues. Germline V gene lookup returns CDR1 SEHNR and CDR2 FQNEAQ (reference sequence). V lost 4 bases and J lost 7, with 10 bases in between. CDR3 coding DNA: TGTGCCAGCAGCTACCTCGGGTTTGGCTACACCTTC. Protein: CASSYLGFGYTF.

V is TRBV20-1 and J is TRBJ2-7; 7 nucleotides align to TRBD2. The V gene end was trimmed by 3 bases and the J gene end by 3 bases; junction bases not matched to a gene: 8. Germline values: CDR1 DFQATT, CDR2 SNEGSKA (reference sequence). CDR3 size: 14 residues. In DNA, the CDR3 is TGCAGTGCTAGTATCCCCGGGACTAACTACGAGCAGTACTTC. The encoded protein is CSASIPGTNYEQYF.

This clone came up once. This sequence joins TRBV10-3 and TRBJ2-7; the D is unclear. Germline V gene data show CDR1 as ENHRY and CDR2 as SYGVKD. There are 14 residues in the CDR3. Trimming took 2 bases from V and 0 from J, leaving 8 bases between them. CDR3 coding DNA: TGTGCCATCAGTGAGAGGGCGGACTCCTACGAGCAGTACTTC. Protein sequence: CAISERADSYEQYF.

This clone occurred once. The genes are TRBV18 and TRBJ2-2; no reliable D call. The CDR3 length is 17 residues. The V gene lost 4 bases and the J gene lost 0 bases, with 15 bases spanning the gap. CDR1 is KGHSH and CDR2 is LQKENI in the germline V gene. The CDR3 sequence: CASSQLKASSNTGELFF. CDR3 nucleotides: TGTGCCAGCTCACAACTAAAGGCTAGTTCGAACACCGGGGAGCTGTTTTTT.

This clone has a single count. V is TRBV28 and J is TRBJ1-1; TRBD1 aligns across 12 bases. The germline gives CDR1 MDHEN, CDR2 SYDVKM. The CDR3 loop spans 18 amino acids. V trimming: 6 bases; J trimming: 0 bases; junction bases outside the gene matches: 11. The CDR3 loop reads CASRPWDRGRKMNTEAFF. The CDR3 bases are TGTGCCAGCAGACCCTGGGACAGGGGGCGAAAAATGAACACTGAAGCTTTCTTT.

This chain uses TRBV7-2 with TRBJ2-3; 10 bases line up with TRBD1. V trimming: 5 bases; J trimming: 0 bases; junction bases outside the gene matches: 5. CDR3 size: 16 residues. The germline CDR1 and CDR2 sequences are SGHTA and FQGNSA. This CDR3 is CASSPRTGGSTDTQYF. The CDR3 nucleotides read TGTGCCAGCAGCCCCAGGACAGGGGGGAGCACAGATACGCAGTATTTT.

V usage is TRBV21-1 and J usage is TRBJ2-7; the table's TRBD2 call for D was not verified on the DNA. TRBV21-1 is a documented pseudogene. The CDR3 spans 15 residues. This CDR3 reads CASSKGTSGKYEQYF. CDR3 bases: TGTGCCAGCAGCAAAGGTACTAGCGGGAAGTACGAGCAGTACTTC.

Remarks on this clone: Different DNA sequences within this sample yield the same CDR3. The chain recombines TRBV4-2 with TRBJ2-3, with 7 bases identical to TRBD1. J was trimmed by 3 bases and V by 0 bases; bases with no gene match: 3. Germline V gene lookup returns CDR1 LGHNA and CDR2 YNFKEQ. CDR3 length: 15 amino acids. The CDR3 protein is CASSQDPGGTDTQYF. The CDR3 region has the DNA TGTGCCAGCAGCCAAGATCCAGGGGGAACAGATACGCAGTATTTT.

This clone was recorded at least ten times. V is TRBV5-4 and J is TRBJ2-4, with 9 bases lining up with TRBD2. The germline CDR1 and CDR2 sequences are SGHNT and YYREEE (reference sequence). This CDR3 spans 17 amino acids. V trimming: 1 base; J trimming: 6 bases; junction bases outside the gene matches: 11. For the CDR3, the DNA is TGTGCCAGCAGCTTGAGTCTAGCGGGAAAAAACGGAAACATTCAGTACTTC. The encoded protein is CASSLSLAGKNGNIQYF. Drawing the rest from reference TRBV5-4 and TRBJ2-4, the complete variable domain is ETGVTQSPTHLIKTRGQQVTLRCSSQSGHNTVSWYQQALGQGPQFIFQYYREEENGRGNFPPRFSGLQFPNYSSELNVNALELDDSALYLCASSLSLAGKNGNIQYFGAGTRLSVL.